The 9 T cell receptor beta chains listed next were all sequenced from one sample in a study of OX40 agonist ivuxolimab in advanced cancers. Measured with immunoSEQ multiplex PCR; TCRdb has only the in-frame clones, and not every one. The sample has about 50,000 clones; 82% are singletons. Sequencing was performed on CD4+ or CD8+ T cells sorted from blood, taken in a trial of the OX40 agonist ivuxolimab. The receptor set was obtained from an adult with an advanced solid tumor such as melanoma, head and neck, liver or kidney cancer.

The chain is built from TRBV4-3 and TRBJ1-2, with D perhaps matching TRBD1 (5 bases). Trimming pared 1 base from V and 4 bases from J, leaving 13 bases between. Per the germline V gene, CDR1 is LGHNA and CDR2 is YSLEER. The CDR3 loop spans 15 amino acids. The CDR3 region has the DNA TGCGCCAGCAGCCAAGCCCAGGGATCGGGCTATGGCTACACCTTC. This gives the protein CASSQAQGSGYGYTF.

This chain uses TRBV6-5 with TRBJ2-3; D is ambiguous. Trimming pared 6 bases from V and 2 bases from J, leaving 6 bases between. The CDR3 has 12 residues. Germline V lookup: CDR1 MNHEY, CDR2 SVGAGI. CDR3 amino acids: CASRAPTDTQYF. DNA for the CDR3: TGTGCCAGCAGAGCTCCCACAGATACGCAGTATTTT.

The V call is TRBV11-3, the J call TRBJ1-1; D may be TRBD1 (5 bases). V lost 5 bases to trimming and J lost 0 bases, with 19 bases between them. Germline loops: CDR1 SGHNT, CDR2 YENEEA. This CDR3 comprises 17 residues. The CDR3 bases are TGTGCCAGCAGCCCGGGGGGACTGGGACCGATGAACACTGAAGCTTTCTTT. Its protein product is CASSPGGLGPMNTEAFF.

This clone was recorded at least ten times. The genes are TRBV27 and TRBJ1-2, with a weak D call TRBD1 (5 bases). Trimming removed 5 bases from V and 4 bases from J, with 23 bases in between. The CDR3 totals 17 residues. Per the germline V gene, CDR1 is MNHEY and CDR2 is SMNVEV (reference sequence). The CDR3 is CASSPWDGLSPVYGYTF. The CDR3 DNA follows: TGTGCCAGCAGTCCCTGGGACGGCCTTTCACCGGTCTATGGCTACACCTTC.

The chain joins TRBV9 to TRBJ1-1; D is uncertain. This CDR3 contains 15 residues. Trimming cost V 0 bases and J 6 bases, with 15 bases left between them. Germline CDR1 SGDLS, CDR2 YYNGEE. CDR3 loop: CASSVGSGISPEAFF. The CDR3, as DNA: TGTGCCAGCAGCGTAGGTTCAGGAATAAGCCCTGAAGCTTTCTTT.

This sequence joins TRBV6-5 and TRBJ1-4, with no clear D. The CDR3 has 15 amino acids. Deletions cut 5 bases from V and 8 bases from J, with 18 bases between. Germline V lookup: CDR1 MNHEY, CDR2 SVGAGI. CDR3 protein: CASSPEGGPAEKLFF. CDR3 coding DNA: TGTGCCAGCAGTCCCGAGGGAGGTCCGGCGGAAAAACTGTTTTTT.

V usage is TRBV30 and J usage is TRBJ1-3, with 7 nucleotides matching TRBD1. V lost 7 bases to trimming and J lost 4 bases; unmatched junction nucleotides: 10. The germline V gene has CDR1 GTSNPN and CDR2 SVGIG (reference sequence). This CDR3 region has 14 residues. In DNA, the CDR3 is TGTGCCTCCCAACCAGGGGGATCGGGAAACACCATATATTTT. It yields the protein CASQPGGSGNTIYF.

The gene calls are TRBV7-8 and TRBJ2-5; D gene ambiguous. Germline V lookup: CDR1 SGHVS, CDR2 FQNEAQ. V lost 5 bases and J 4 bases, leaving 8 bases between the germline ends. The CDR3 is 12 residues long. CDR3 loop: CASSHHRETQYF. CDR3 sequence (DNA): TGTGCCAGCAGCCACCACCGAGAGACCCAGTACTTC.

This chain connects TRBV4-2 to TRBJ2-5; 11 bases align to TRBD1. Germline-derived CDR1 and CDR2 are LGHNA and YNFKEQ. Trimming cost V 1 base and J 5 bases; bases outside gene matches: 6. This CDR3 is 16 amino acids long. CDR3 protein: CASSQGRDRGWETQYF. As DNA, the CDR3 is TGTGCCAGCAGCCAAGGCCGGGACAGGGGGTGGGAGACCCAGTACTTC.